This T cell receptor beta chain came from a study of blood T cell repertoires in COVID-19. Study context: COVID-19 samples, acute and convalescent, were from the United States, Italy and Spain. PBMCs, B-cell-depleted T cells, or T cells were the source of the cDNA or gDNA that made up the material.

Seattle participants joined during active infection and were tracked over time. In the study's own analysis: For nucleated cells, counts were estimated from reference gene primer amplification. Repertoires were generated with immunoSEQ multiplex PCR, while TCRdb's copy carries only in-frame clones and drops some. The V and J calls and clone size come from that table; D and trimming were worked out from the DNA. Of 170,000 or so clones listed, over 80% were seen once; the top ten hold 6% to 8%. CDR3 length: 19 residues. Germline V gene sequence: CDR1 MNHEY, CDR2 SMNVEV (reference sequence). Trimming cost V 3 bases and J 2 bases; bases outside gene matches: 19.

The clonotype comes from a woman in her seventies with COVID-19, enrolled during active disease. The source material was peripheral blood. The gene calls are TRBV27 and TRBJ2-7; TRBD1 matches 7 bases. The CDR3 region has the DNA TGTGCCAGCAGTTTCCTCCCTTCCGACAGGGTACCCGCCGCCTACGAGCAGTACTTC. Translation: CASSFLPSDRVPAAYEQYF.